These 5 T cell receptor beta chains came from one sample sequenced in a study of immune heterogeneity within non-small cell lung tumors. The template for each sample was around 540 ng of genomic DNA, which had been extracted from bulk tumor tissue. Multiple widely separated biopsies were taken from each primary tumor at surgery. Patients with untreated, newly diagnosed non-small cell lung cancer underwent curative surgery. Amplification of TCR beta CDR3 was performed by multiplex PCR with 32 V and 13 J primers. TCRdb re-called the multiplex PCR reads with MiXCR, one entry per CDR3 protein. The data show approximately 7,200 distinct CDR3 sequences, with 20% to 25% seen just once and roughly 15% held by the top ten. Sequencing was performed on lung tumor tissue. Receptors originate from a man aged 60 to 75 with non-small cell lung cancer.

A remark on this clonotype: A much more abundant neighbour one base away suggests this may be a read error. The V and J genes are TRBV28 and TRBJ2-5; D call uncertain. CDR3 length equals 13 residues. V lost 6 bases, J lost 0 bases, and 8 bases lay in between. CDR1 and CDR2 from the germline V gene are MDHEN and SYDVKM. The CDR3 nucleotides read TGTGCCAGCAGGGACGGCCACCAAGAGACCCAGTACTTC. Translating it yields CASRDGHQETQYF.

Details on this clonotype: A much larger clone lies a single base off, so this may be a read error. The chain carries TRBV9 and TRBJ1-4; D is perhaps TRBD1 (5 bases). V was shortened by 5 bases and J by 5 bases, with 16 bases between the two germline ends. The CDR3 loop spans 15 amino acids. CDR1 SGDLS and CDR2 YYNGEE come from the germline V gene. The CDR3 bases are TGTGCCAGCAGAGTGGCCGGGACCCCAAATGAAAAACTGTTTTTT. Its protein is CASRVAGTPNEKLFF.

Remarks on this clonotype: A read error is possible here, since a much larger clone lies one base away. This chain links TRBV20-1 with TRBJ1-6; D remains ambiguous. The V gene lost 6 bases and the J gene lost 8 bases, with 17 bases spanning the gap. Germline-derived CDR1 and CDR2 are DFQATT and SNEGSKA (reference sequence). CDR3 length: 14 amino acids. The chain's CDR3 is CSASSVTEDSPLHF. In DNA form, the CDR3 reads TGCAGTGCCTCCTCAGTGACCGAGGATTCACCCCTCCACTTT.

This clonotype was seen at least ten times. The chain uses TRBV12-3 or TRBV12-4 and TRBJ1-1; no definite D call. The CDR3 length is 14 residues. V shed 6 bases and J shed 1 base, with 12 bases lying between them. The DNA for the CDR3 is TGTGCCAGCAGCCGCTACGAGGGGAACACTGAAGCTTTCTTT. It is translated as CASSRYEGNTEAFF.

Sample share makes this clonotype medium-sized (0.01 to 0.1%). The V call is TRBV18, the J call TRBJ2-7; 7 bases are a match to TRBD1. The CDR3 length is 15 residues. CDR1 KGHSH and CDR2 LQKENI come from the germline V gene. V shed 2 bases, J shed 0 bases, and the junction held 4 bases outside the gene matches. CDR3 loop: CASSPGTESSYEQYF. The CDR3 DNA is TGTGCCAGCTCACCAGGGACAGAGAGCTCCTACGAGCAGTACTTC.